This TCR beta chain was obtained from a study of blood T cells in healthy people across ages. The authors ran a second PCR of about 7 to 11 cycles using a sample-barcoded 5' primer and a J-beta primer mix. Each cDNA molecule was tagged by a template-switch adaptor with 12 random nucleotides. One entry per CDR3 protein, called by TCRdb with MiXCR from the 5' RACE reads. Here the sample spans some 790,000 distinct CDR3 sequences, 29% being singletons. Study-level results: As age increased, TCR beta diversity per million T cells fell in a roughly linear fashion. The study regarded diversity estimates from one million T cells as underestimates.

To note about this clonotype: Its cognate antigen is unknown.

The CDR3 totals 14 residues. Deletions cut 6 bases from V and 3 bases from J, with 15 bases between. CDR1 and CDR2 from the germline V gene are LGHDT and YNNKEL (reference sequence). Sequencing was done on a sample of blood. The rearrangement links TRBV3-1 to TRBJ2-7; D is possibly TRBD2 (6 bases). The receptor was derived from a woman older than 75 in good health. This chain's CDR3 is CASSPGSQIYEQYF. As DNA, the CDR3 is TGTGCCAGCAGTCCCGGGAGCCAGATCTACGAGCAGTACTTC.